This passage covers 15 T cell receptor beta chains from one sample sequenced in a study of T cell repertoires in cytomegalovirus infection. These receptors are not linked to any known antigen. TCRdb reprocessed the reads via MiXCR and lists one record per CDR3 protein. The data show hundreds of thousands of distinct CDR3 sequences, about 30% seen once. This specimen was cultured PBMCs, taken from culture after CMV antigen stimulation. These receptors were obtained from a human donor in good health (CMV status not recorded). Some clones in this sample may be carry-over from other donors' samples.

The CDR3 coding sequence is TGTGCCAGCACACAGGGGGCCTCCCACACCGGGGAGCTGTTTTTT. Its translation is CASTQGASHTGELFF. The chain recombines TRBV12-3 or TRBV12-4 with TRBJ2-2; the match to TRBD1 covers 9 bases. J gave up 3 bases and V 7 bases, and 6 bases lay outside the gene matches. The CDR3 is 15 amino acids.

The gene calls are TRBV6-1 and TRBJ2-3; D is possibly TRBD1 (5 bases). Germline V gives CDR1 MNHNS, CDR2 SASEGT. The germline V and J ends were trimmed by 4 bases and 4 bases, with 9 bases remaining between them. The CDR3 sequence is 13 residues long. CDR3 DNA: TGTGCCAGCAGTGGACAGTTAGCAGATACGCAGTATTTT. Protein sequence: CASSGQLADTQYF.

The chain combines TRBV12-3 or TRBV12-4 with TRBJ2-2; a possible D gene is TRBD2 (6 bases). The CDR3 sequence is 16 residues long. V lost 2 bases and J 7 bases, leaving 17 bases between the germline ends. CDR3 sequence reads: CASSLLGLQAGGELFF. In DNA, the CDR3 is TGTGCCAGCAGTTTACTGGGACTTCAGGCCGGCGGGGAGCTGTTTTTT.

This clonotype was seen a few times. The V and J genes are TRBV4-3 and TRBJ1-1; 8 positions match TRBD1. The length of the CDR3 is 17 residues. The ends lost 1 base at V and 5 bases at J; junction bases unmatched: 12. In germline, CDR1 is LGHNA, CDR2 YSLEER. This CDR3 is CASSQAGGQAVGTEAFF. The CDR3 DNA reads as TGCGCCAGCAGCCAAGCCGGGGGACAGGCGGTGGGTACTGAAGCTTTCTTT.

This clonotype was detected only a few times. The chain has TRBV12-3 or TRBV12-4 and TRBJ2-7; maybe TRBD1 (7 bases). V lost 5 bases and J 3 bases, leaving 14 bases between the germline ends. This CDR3 region has 14 residues. The CDR3 nucleotides are TGTGCCAGCAGTAGGCAGGGGGGAATCTACGAGCAGTACTTC. Amino acids: CASSRQGGIYEQYF.

This chain connects TRBV19 to TRBJ2-5, with D possibly being TRBD2 (6 bases). CDR1 and CDR2 (germline): LNHDA, SQIVND (reference sequence). The CDR3 consists of 14 residues. Trimming shortened V by 8 bases and J by 5 bases, and 18 bases separated the two germline ends. CDR3 DNA: TGTGCCAGTCAGGCCGGAACTAGCATCGAGACCCAGTACTTC. The encoded protein is CASQAGTSIETQYF.

The CDR3 here is CATTVAENYNEQFF. In DNA form, the CDR3 reads TGTGCCACCACCGTAGCGGAGAACTACAATGAGCAGTTCTTC. The chain carries TRBV19 and TRBJ2-1; a possible D gene is TRBD2 (6 bases). Germline loops: CDR1 LNHDA, CDR2 SQIVND (reference sequence). V was pared by 10 bases and J by 3 bases, with 16 bases between. The CDR3 has 14 amino acids. Based on the CDR3 plus reference TRBV19 and TRBJ2-1, the full variable domain is DGGITQSPKYLFRKEGQNVTLSCEQNLNHDAMYWYRQDPGQGLRLIYYSQIVNDFQKGDIAEGYSVSREKKESFPLTVTSAQKNPTAFYLCATTVAENYNEQFFGPGTRLTVL.

The chain's CDR3 is CASSLSLGIANEKLFF. The CDR3 coding sequence is TGTGCCAGCAGTTTATCTCTCGGGATAGCTAATGAAAAACTGTTTTTT. This chain joins TRBV27 and TRBJ1-4; no definite D call. V was pared by 0 bases and J by 3 bases, with 11 bases between. The CDR3 runs to 16 residues. Germline V gene data show CDR1 as MNHEY and CDR2 as SMNVEV (reference sequence). Filled out from reference TRBV27 and TRBJ1-4, the complete variable domain reads EAQVTQNPRYLITVTGKKLTVTCSQNMNHEYMSWYRQDPGLGLRQIYYSMNVEVTDKGDVPEGYKVSRKEKRNFPLILESPSPNQTSLYFCASSLSLGIANEKLFFGSGTQLSVL.

This clonotype has just a few counts. The gene calls are TRBV20-1 and TRBJ2-2; D call uncertain. The V gene lost 6 bases and the J gene lost 0 bases, with 8 bases spanning the gap. Germline assignment: CDR1 DFQATT and CDR2 SNEGSKA (reference sequence). The CDR3 is 13 residues long. The CDR3 bases are TGCAGTGCACCAACGACGAACACCGGGGAGCTGTTTTTT. Its protein is CSAPTTNTGELFF.

Only a few counts were recorded for this clonotype. This sequence joins TRBV6-1 and TRBJ2-3; D is possibly TRBD1 or TRBD2 (6 bases each). Germline V gene sequence: CDR1 MNHNS, CDR2 SASEGT. The CDR3 sequence is 16 residues long. This chain's CDR3 is CAETRGDPRNTDTQYF. CDR3 in DNA: TGTGCGGAGACGAGGGGGGACCCTCGGAACACAGATACGCAGTATTTT.

There are a few counts of this clonotype. The chain carries TRBV4-1 and TRBJ2-3, with 9 positions matching TRBD2. This CDR3 is built from 18 residues. V lost 3 bases to trimming and J lost 3 bases; unmatched junction nucleotides: 13. CDR1 and CDR2 (germline): MGHRA, YSYEKL. The CDR3 coding sequence is TGCGCCAGCAGCCACCCTACGGCGGGCGCGGGGGGGACAGATACGCAGTATTTT. It translates to CASSHPTAGAGGTDTQYF.

This chain connects TRBV15 to TRBJ1-1; D is uncertain. This CDR3 is 14 amino acids long. Between the trimmed V and J ends, which lost 0 bases and 3 bases, there was a span of 8 bases. Germline assignment: CDR1 LNHNV and CDR2 YYDKDF (reference sequence). The CDR3 DNA reads TGTGCCACCAGCAGAGACCGGGTAGACACTGAAGCTTTCTTT. Translated: CATSRDRVDTEAFF.

The V and J genes are TRBV20-1 and TRBJ1-5; D not certain. The V and J ends lost 3 bases and 4 bases respectively, with 13 bases between them. Germline V lookup: CDR1 DFQATT, CDR2 SNEGSKA (reference sequence). The CDR3 sequence is 14 residues long. CDR3 DNA sequence: TGCAGTGCTAGTAACGAAGGGAAGAATCAGCCCCAGCATTTT. It encodes CSASNEGKNQPQHF.

J is TRBJ2-5 and V is TRBV12-3 or TRBV12-4, with TRBD1 identical over 7 bases. V trimming: 3 bases; J trimming: 4 bases; junction bases outside the gene matches: 8. The CDR3 length is 15 residues. CDR3 in amino acids: CASSFGQVYSETQYF. The CDR3 bases are TGTGCCAGCAGTTTTGGACAGGTCTATTCAGAGACCCAGTACTTC.

This clonotype has more than one count but fewer than ten. The rearrangement joins TRBV6-6 to TRBJ1-1, with D maybe TRBD1 (6 bases). This CDR3 comprises 13 residues. Germline V gene lookup returns CDR1 MNHNY and CDR2 SVGAGI (reference sequence). V was cut by 4 bases and J by 11 bases, with 17 bases left in between. DNA of the CDR3: TGTGCCAGCAGTTGGGGGGCAGGGGACGTGGCTTTCTTT. This sequence encodes CASSWGAGDVAFF.